The table lists the clone carrying this TCR beta chain with many counts. Its target is unknown. The data belong to a study of regulatory T cells in long-lasting Graves disease. Findings of the study overall: In persistent patients, shared public clonotypes (2,741) outnumbered those in new patients (nearly 1,000). With a small sample size, accuracy may have been reduced. Persistent disease preferred TRBV28, TRBJ1-2 and TRBJ2-5.

The time point: persistent/refractory GD, antithyroid drugs over 5 years with positive TRAb. Preparation of the TCR library used RNA extracted from PBMCs. Building of the TCR beta libraries involved iRepertoire HTBI primers and Arm-PCR of CDR3 regions. TCRdb analysed the multiplex PCR reads with MiXCR anew, one entry per CDR3 protein. The sample lists 300,000 or so distinct CDR3 sequences, about 20% seen once, with roughly 29% in the top ten. CDR3 length equals 12 residues. Germline V lookup: CDR1 MNHNS, CDR2 SASEGT. V was pared by 6 bases and J by 15 bases, with 9 bases of the junction left unmatched.

The TCR sequence derives from a female donor with Graves disease. The sequencing here drew on peripheral blood mononuclear cells (PBMCs), taken when the disease was refractory, from a patient treated with antithyroid drugs. The chain joins TRBV6-1 to TRBJ2-4; 9 bases are a match to TRBD1. CDR3 sequence (DNA): TGTGCCAGCAGCAGTACGCCGACAGGGGGGTACTTC. Protein product: CASSSTPTGGYF.